These T cell receptor beta chains were read from a single sample in a study of CD8+CD57+ T cells in acquired aplastic anemia. TCRdb used MiXCR to reprocess the reads, holding one entry per CDR3 protein. The sample lists 110,000 or so distinct CDR3 sequences, 55% to 70% occurring once. The sample comprised sorted CD4+, CD8+, or CD8+CD57+ T cells (not recorded which) from PBMCs. Receptors were obtained from a human donor with aplastic anemia. The CDR3 runs from the conserved cysteine through the conserved F or W. Each record gives: clone size, J gene, V gene, D gene, CDR3 DNA, CDR3 protein. A D gene is named only where the DNA matches it firmly. Clone size appears in some rows only: once, few, many, or a class for an expanded clone.

>few|TRBJ2-1|TRBV15|NA
TGTGCCACCAGCAGAGGAACTATACCCAATGAGCAGTTCTTC
CATSRGTIPNEQFF
>NA|TRBJ1-4|TRBV24-1|TRBD1
TGTGCCACCAGTGATCCTGGACAGGGGGGAACTAATGAAAAACTGTTTTTT
CATSDPGQGGTNEKLFF
>NA|TRBJ1-4|TRBV2|NA
TGTGCCAGCACCTCGTTCCTAACTAATGAAAAACTGTTTTTT
CASTSFLTNEKLFF
>NA|TRBJ1-1|TRBV7-8|NA
TGTGCCAGCAGCCGACAGCAGAACACTGAAGCTTTCTTT
CASSRQQNTEAFF
>NA|TRBJ2-7|TRBV2|NA
TGTGCCAGCAGGGGACTCTCCTCCTACGAGCAGTACTTC
CASRGLSSYEQYF
>NA|TRBJ1-2|TRBV2|TRBD1
TGTGCCAGCAGTGAAGCGCGGGACAGGTATGGCTACACCTTC
CASSEARDRYGYTF
>NA|TRBJ2-7|TRBV10-3|TRBD1
TGTGCCATCAGGACTACAGGGGTTGCCTACGAGCAGTACTTC
CAIRTTGVAYEQYF
>NA|TRBJ1-2|TRBV7-9|NA
TGTGCCAGCAGCATGGACAGCAGTGGCTACACCTTC
CASSMDSSGYTF
>NA|TRBJ2-7|TRBV7-2|TRBD1
TGTGCCAGCGGAGGGACAGGAACCTACGAGCAGTACTTC
CASGGTGTYEQYF
>few|TRBJ2-1|TRBV15|NA
TGTGCCACCAGCAGACCTGACTCGGACCGATACAATGAGCAGTTCTTC
CATSRPDSDRYNEQFF
>NA|TRBJ2-3|TRBV20-1|NA
TGCAGTGCTATCTCTACAGGGGAGGGCACAGATACGCAGTATTTT
CSAISTGEGTDTQYF
>NA|TRBJ2-3|TRBV6-1|TRBD2
TGTGCCAGCAGTGCATATGGGCGGGCGGGAGGAGACACAGATACGCAGTATTTT
CASSAYGRAGGDTDTQYF
>NA|TRBJ2-7|TRBV4-3|NA
TGCGCCAGCAGCCAATGGGACCGTTCTTACGAGCAGTACTTC
CASSQWDRSYEQYF
>NA|TRBJ2-5|TRBV2|NA
TGTGCCAGCAGTGACGGGGTAGGGTGGGGCCAAGAGACCCAGTACTTC
CASSDGVGWGQETQYF
>once|TRBJ2-3|TRBV11-2|NA
TGTGCCAGCATCTTCCGGGACCCACCGCAGGATACGCAGTATTTT
CASIFRDPPQDTQYF
>few|TRBJ2-1|TRBV7-8|TRBD2
TGTGCCAGCAGCTTAGGAGCGGGGGTAAATGAGCAGTTCTTC
CASSLGAGVNEQFF
>NA|TRBJ2-5|TRBV7-2|NA
TGTGCCAGCAGCTTTCGAGGGGTGCCCGAAGAGACCCAGTACTTC
CASSFRGVPEETQYF
>NA|TRBJ2-3|TRBV4-2|NA
TGTGCCAGCAGCCAAGATCTTGAAGGGGGCACAGATACGCAGTATTTT
CASSQDLEGGTDTQYF
>NA|TRBJ2-7|TRBV2|NA
TGTGCCAGTTATCCCGGAGGTGGTTTTCCTCACGAGCAGTACTTC
CASYPGGGFPHEQYF
>NA|TRBJ1-1|TRBV4-1|TRBD1
TGCGCCAGCAGCCAAGATCTGGGACAGGTATTT
CASSQDLGQVF
>many|TRBJ2-7|TRBV20-1|TRBD2
TGCAGTGCTAGAGGGACTAGCGGGGGAGGCGAGCAGTACTTC
CSARGTSGGGEQYF
>NA|TRBJ1-5|TRBV5-6|NA
TGTGCCAGCAGCTTGGGGCCTACAAGTCAGCCCCAGCATTTT
CASSLGPTSQPQHF
>many|TRBJ2-1|TRBV5-1|NA
TGCGCCAGCAGCGCGTGGGTGGGCAATGAGCAGTTCTTC
CASSAWVGNEQFF
>once|TRBJ2-7|TRBV20-1|NA
TGCAGTGCTCACAGGGACCCTTCCTACGAGCAGTACTTC
CSAHRDPSYEQYF
>NA|TRBJ1-3|TRBV5-6|NA
TGTGCCAGCAGCTTGGCACCAGACTCTGGAAACACCATATATTTT
CASSLAPDSGNTIYF
>few|TRBJ2-7|TRBV15|NA
TGTGCCACCAGCAGCGCGCTGAGCTCCTACGAGCAGTACTTC
CATSSALSSYEQYF
>NA|TRBJ1-6|TRBV11-1|TRBD1
TGTGCCAGCAGCTCCGTGGGACAGCCCACGAGCTCCTATAATTCACCCCTCCACTTT
CASSSVGQPTSSYNSPLHF
>NA|TRBJ2-7|TRBV29-1|TRBD1
TGTGCCAGCAGCTTGGAGGTTTACAGGGGGCGCGAGCAGTACTTC
CASSLEVYRGREQYF
>NA|TRBJ1-1|TRBV15|NA
TGTGCCACCAGCATCGACACCACGGAAGCTTTCTTT
CATSIDTTEAFF
>few|TRBJ1-4|TRBV10-3|NA
TGTGCCATCAGTGAGTCATCGGAAAAACTGTTTTTT
CAISESSEKLFF
>NA|TRBJ2-3|TRBV2|TRBD2
TGTGCCAGCAGGGATGGACTAGGAGGTTCAGATACGCAGTATTTT
CASRDGLGGSDTQYF
>NA|TRBJ2-1|TRBV5-1|NA
TGCGCCAGCAGCTTGGGAGGGTACGATGAGCAGTTCTTC
CASSLGGYDEQFF
>NA|TRBJ2-5|TRBV4-1|NA
TGCGCCAGCAGCCAAGGGGTCCAAGAGACCCAGTACTTC
CASSQGVQETQYF
>NA|TRBJ2-1|TRBV10-3|TRBD2
TGTGCCATCAGTGAGTCTGGAGGACTAGCGGGACCCTACAATGAGCAGTTCTTC
CAISESGGLAGPYNEQFF
>NA|TRBJ1-1|TRBV4-3|NA
TGCGCCAGCAGCCAAGATTCTCGGGGGTCCGACACTGAAGCTTTCTTT
CASSQDSRGSDTEAFF
>NA|TRBJ2-7|TRBV29-1|TRBD1
TGCAGCGTTCTAACGCCGGACAGGGCGTACGAGCAGTACTTC
CSVLTPDRAYEQYF
>NA|TRBJ1-2|TRBV7-2|NA
TGTGCCAGCAGCGCATCAGTGAACTATGGCTACACCTTC
CASSASVNYGYTF
>NA|TRBJ2-3|TRBV24-1|NA
TGTGCCACCAGTGATGCCGTCACAGATACGCAGTATTTT
CATSDAVTDTQYF
>many|TRBJ2-1|TRBV5-4|TRBD2
TGTGCCAGCAGCCTTAGCGGGGCTGCCTACAATGAGCAGTTCTTC
CASSLSGAAYNEQFF
>NA|TRBJ2-7|TRBV5-1|NA
TGCGCCAGCAGCTTGAGTGGGGCCAACTCCTACAATGAGCAGTACTTC
CASSLSGANSYNEQYF